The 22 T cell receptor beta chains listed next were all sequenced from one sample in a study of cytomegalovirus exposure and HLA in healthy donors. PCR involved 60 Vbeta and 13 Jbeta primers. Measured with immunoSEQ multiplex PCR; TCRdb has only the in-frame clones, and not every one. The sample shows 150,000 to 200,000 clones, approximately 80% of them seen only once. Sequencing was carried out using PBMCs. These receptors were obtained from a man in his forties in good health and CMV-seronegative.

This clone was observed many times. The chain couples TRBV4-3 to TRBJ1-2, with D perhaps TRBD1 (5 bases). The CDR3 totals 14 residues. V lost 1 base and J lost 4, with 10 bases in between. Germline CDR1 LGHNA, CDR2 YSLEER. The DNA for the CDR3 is TGCGCCAGCAGCCAAGTGGGACTGGCCTATGGCTACACCTTC. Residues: CASSQVGLAYGYTF.

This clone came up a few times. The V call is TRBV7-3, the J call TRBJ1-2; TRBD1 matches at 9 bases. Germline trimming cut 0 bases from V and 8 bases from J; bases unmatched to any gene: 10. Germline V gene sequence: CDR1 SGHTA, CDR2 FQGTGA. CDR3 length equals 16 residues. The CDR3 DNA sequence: TGTGCCAGCAGCTTAACACAGGGGGCTTGGCCCACCGGCTACACCTTC. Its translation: CASSLTQGAWPTGYTF.

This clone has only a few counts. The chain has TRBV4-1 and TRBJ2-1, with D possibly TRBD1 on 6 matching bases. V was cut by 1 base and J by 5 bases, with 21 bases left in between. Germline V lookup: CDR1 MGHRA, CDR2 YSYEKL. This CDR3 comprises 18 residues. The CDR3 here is CASSQVPPTGMDHNEQFF. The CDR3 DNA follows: TGCGCCAGCAGCCAAGTCCCCCCTACAGGGATGGATCACAATGAGCAGTTCTTC.

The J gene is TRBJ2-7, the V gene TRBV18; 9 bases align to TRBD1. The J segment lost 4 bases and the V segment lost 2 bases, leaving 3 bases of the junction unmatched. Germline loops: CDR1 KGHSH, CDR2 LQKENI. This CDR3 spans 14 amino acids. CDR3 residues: CASSPRTGVYEQYF. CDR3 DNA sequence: TGTGCCAGCTCACCAAGGACAGGGGTATACGAGCAGTACTTC.

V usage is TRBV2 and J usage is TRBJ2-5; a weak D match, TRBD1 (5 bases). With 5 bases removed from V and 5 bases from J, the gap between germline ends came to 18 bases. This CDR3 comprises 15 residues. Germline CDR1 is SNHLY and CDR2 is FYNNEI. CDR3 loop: CASSPSQGRWETQYF. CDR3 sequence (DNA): TGTGCCAGCAGTCCTTCCCAGGGAAGGTGGGAGACCCAGTACTTC. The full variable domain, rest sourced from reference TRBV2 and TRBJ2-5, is EPEVTQTPSHQVTQMGQEVILRCVPISNHLYFYWYRQILGQKVEFLVSFYNNEISEKSEIFDDQFSVERPDGSNFTLKIRSTKLEDSAMYFCASSPSQGRWETQYFGPGTRLLVL.

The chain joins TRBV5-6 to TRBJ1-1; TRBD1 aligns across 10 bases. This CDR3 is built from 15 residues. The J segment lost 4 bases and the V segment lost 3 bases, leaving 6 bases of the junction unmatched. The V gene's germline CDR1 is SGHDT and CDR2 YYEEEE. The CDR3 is CASSYRDRGTTEAFF. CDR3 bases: TGTGCCAGCAGCTACCGGGACAGGGGTACCACTGAAGCTTTCTTT.

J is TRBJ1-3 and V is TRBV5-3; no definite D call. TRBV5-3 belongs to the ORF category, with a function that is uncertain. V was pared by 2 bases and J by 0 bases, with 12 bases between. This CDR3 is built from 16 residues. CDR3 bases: TGTGCCAGAAGCTTTGGCTTTCTCCGCTCTGGAAACACCATATATTTT. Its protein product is CARSFGFLRSGNTIYF.

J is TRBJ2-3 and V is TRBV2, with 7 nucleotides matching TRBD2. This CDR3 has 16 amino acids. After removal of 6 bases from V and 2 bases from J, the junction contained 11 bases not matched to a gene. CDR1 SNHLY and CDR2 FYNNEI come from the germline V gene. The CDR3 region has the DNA TGTGCCAGCAGCCCCATCGGTCTAGCGGCCACAGATACGCAGTATTTT. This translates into CASSPIGLAATDTQYF.

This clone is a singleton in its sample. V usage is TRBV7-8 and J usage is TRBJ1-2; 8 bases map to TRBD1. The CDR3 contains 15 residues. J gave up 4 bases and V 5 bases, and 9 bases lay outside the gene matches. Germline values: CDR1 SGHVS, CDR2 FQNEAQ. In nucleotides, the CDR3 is TGTGCCAGCAGCCATCGGACAGGGTCGGTCTATGGCTACACCTTC. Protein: CASSHRTGSVYGYTF.

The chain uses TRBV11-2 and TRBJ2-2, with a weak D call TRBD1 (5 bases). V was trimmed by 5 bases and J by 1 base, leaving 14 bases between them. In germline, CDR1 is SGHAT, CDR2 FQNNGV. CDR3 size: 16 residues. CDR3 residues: CASSPPGRVNTGELFF. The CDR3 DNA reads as TGTGCCAGCAGCCCTCCCGGCAGGGTGAACACCGGGGAGCTGTTTTTT.

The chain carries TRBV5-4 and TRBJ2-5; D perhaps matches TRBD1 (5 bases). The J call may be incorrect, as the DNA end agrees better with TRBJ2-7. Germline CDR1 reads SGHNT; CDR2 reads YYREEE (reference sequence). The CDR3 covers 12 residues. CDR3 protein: CATVSNRNEQYF. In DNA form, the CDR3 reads TGTGCCACCGTCTCTAACAGGAACGAGCAGTACTTC.

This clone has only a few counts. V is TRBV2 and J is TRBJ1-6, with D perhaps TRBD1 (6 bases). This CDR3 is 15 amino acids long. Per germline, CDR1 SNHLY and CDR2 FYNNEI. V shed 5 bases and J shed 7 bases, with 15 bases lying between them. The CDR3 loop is CASSPDRTSNSPLHF. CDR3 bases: TGTGCCAGCAGTCCCGACAGGACCAGCAATTCACCCCTCCACTTT.

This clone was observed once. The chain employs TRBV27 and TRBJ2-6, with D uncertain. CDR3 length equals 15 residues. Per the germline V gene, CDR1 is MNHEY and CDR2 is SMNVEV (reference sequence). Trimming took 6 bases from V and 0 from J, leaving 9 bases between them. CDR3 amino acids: CASRLGVSGANVLTF. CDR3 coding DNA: TGTGCCAGCAGGCTCGGAGTCTCTGGGGCCAACGTCCTGACTTTC.

CDR3 nucleotides: TGTGCCAGCAGTTTACCCGGGAACACAGATACGCAGTATTTT. This codes for CASSLPGNTDTQYF. The rearrangement uses TRBV28 and TRBJ2-3; a possible D gene is TRBD2 (5 bases). Germline values: CDR1 MDHEN, CDR2 SYDVKM. This CDR3 is 14 amino acids long. The ends were cut back, 2 bases at V and 2 bases at J, with 8 bases in the middle.

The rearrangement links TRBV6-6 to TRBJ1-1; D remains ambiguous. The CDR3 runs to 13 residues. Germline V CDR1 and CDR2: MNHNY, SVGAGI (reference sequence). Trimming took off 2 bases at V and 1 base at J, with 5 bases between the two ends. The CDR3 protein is CASSYAGNTEAFF. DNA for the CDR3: TGTGCCAGCAGTTACGCGGGGAACACTGAAGCTTTCTTT.

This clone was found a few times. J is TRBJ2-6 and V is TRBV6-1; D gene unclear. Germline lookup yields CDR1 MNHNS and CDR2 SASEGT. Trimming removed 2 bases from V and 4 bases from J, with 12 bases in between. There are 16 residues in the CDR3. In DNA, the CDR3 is TGTGCCAGCAGTGAACCTACGATCCCCGGGGCCAACGTCCTGACTTTC. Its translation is CASSEPTIPGANVLTF.

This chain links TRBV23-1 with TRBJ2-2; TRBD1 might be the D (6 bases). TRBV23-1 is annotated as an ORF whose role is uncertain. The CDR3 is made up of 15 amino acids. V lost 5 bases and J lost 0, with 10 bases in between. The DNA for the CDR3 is TGCGCCAGCAGTTCGGACAGAACGAACACCGGGGAGCTGTTTTTT. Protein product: CASSSDRTNTGELFF.

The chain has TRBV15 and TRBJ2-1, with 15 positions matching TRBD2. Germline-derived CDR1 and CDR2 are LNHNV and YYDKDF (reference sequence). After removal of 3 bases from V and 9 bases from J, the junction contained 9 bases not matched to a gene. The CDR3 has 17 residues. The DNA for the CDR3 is TGTGCCACCAGCAGGGGCCGGACTAGCGGGGGGGCCGCTGAGCAGTTCTTC. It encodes CATSRGRTSGGAAEQFF.

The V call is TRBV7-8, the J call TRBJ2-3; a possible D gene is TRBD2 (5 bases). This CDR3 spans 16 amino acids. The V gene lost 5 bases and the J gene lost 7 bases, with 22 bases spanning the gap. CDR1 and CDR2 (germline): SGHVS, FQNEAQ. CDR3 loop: CASSQSPDGERNTQYF. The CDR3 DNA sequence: TGTGCCAGCAGCCAGTCCCCGGACGGGGAGCGGAATACGCAGTATTTT.

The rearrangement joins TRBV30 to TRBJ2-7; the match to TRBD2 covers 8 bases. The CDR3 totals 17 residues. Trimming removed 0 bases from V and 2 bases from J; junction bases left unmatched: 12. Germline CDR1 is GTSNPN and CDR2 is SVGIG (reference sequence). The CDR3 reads CAWSVGLARVGTYEQYF. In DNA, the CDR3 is TGTGCCTGGAGTGTAGGACTAGCCCGGGTGGGAACCTACGAGCAGTACTTC.

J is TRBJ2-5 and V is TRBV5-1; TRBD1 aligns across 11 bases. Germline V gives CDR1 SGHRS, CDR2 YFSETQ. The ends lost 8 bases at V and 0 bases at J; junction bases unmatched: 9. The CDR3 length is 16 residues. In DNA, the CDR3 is TGCGCCAGTACCCCCGGGACAGGGGGATACCAAGAGACCCAGTACTTC. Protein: CASTPGTGGYQETQYF.

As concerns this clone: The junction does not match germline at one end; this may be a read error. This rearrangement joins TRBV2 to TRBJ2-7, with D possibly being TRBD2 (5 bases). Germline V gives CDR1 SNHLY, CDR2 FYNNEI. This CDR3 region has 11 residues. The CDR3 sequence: CASSEPSSSNF. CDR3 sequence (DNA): TGTGCCAGCAGTGAACCTTCTAGCTCGAACTTC.